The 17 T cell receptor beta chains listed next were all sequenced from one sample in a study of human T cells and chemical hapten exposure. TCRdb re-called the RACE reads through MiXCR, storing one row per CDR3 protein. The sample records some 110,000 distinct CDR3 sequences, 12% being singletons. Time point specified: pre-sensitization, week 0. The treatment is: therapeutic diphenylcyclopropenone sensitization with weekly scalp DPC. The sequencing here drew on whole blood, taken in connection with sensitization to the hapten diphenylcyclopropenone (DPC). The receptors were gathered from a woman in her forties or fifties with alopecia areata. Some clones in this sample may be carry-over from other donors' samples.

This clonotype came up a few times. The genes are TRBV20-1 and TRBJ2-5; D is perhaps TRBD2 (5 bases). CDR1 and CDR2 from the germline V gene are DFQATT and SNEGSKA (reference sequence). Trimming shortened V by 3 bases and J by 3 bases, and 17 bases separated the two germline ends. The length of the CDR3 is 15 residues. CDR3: CSARSPRGSKETQYF. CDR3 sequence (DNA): TGCAGTGCTAGGTCCCCCCGGGGTAGTAAAGAGACCCAGTACTTC.

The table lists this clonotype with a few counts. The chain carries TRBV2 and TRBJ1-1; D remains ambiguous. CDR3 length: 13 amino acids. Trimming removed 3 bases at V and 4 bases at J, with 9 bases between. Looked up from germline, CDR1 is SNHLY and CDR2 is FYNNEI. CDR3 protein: CASSDMRATEAFF. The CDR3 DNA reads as TGTGCCAGCAGTGATATGAGAGCCACTGAAGCTTTCTTT.

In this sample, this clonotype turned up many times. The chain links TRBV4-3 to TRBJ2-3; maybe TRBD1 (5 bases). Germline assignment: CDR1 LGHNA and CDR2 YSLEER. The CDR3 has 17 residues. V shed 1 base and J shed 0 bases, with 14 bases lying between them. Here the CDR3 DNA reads TGCGCCAGCAGCCAAGGGGGCCCGGAAGTTAGCACAGATACGCAGTATTTT. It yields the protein CASSQGGPEVSTDTQYF.

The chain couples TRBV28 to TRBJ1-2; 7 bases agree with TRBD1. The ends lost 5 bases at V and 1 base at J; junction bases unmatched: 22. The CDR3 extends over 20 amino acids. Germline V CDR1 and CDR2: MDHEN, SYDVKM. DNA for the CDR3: TGTGCCAGCAGTAGCAGTTTAGGGAAGGGGGCCCCGGTCCTTAACTATGGCTACACCTTC. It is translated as CASSSSLGKGAPVLNYGYTF.

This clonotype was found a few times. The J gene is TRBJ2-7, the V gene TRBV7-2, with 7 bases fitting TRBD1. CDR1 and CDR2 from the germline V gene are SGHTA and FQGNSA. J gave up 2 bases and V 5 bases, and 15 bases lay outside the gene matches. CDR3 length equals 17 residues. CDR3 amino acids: CASSTQPGRTGTYEQYF. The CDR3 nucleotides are TGTGCCAGCAGCACCCAGCCGGGAAGGACAGGAACCTACGAGCAGTACTTC.

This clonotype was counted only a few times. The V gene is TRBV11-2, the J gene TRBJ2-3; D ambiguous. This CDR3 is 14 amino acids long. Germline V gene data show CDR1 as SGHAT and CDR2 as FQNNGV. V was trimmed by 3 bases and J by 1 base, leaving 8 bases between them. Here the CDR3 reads CASSFTQGTDTQYF. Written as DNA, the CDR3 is TGTGCCAGCAGCTTCACGCAGGGCACAGATACGCAGTATTTT.

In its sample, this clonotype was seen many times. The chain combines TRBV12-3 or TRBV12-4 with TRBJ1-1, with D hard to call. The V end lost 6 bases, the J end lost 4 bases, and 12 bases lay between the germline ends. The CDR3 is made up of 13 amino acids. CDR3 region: CASSLTGFTEAFF. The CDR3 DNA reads TGTGCCAGCAGCCTCACGGGGTTCACTGAAGCTTTCTTT.

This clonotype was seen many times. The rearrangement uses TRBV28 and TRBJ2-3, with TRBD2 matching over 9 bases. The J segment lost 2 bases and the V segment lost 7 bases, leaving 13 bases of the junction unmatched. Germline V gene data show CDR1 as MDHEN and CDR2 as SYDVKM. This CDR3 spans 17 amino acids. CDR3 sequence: CASTPPAGGLFTDTQYF. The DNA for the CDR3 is TGTGCCAGCACCCCTCCAGCGGGGGGCTTGTTCACAGATACGCAGTATTTT.

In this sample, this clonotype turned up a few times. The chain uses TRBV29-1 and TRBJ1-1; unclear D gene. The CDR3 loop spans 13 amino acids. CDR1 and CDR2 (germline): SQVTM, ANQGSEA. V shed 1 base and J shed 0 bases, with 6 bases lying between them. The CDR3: CSVEVRMNTEAFF. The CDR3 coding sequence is TGCAGCGTTGAAGTCAGGATGAACACTGAAGCTTTCTTT.

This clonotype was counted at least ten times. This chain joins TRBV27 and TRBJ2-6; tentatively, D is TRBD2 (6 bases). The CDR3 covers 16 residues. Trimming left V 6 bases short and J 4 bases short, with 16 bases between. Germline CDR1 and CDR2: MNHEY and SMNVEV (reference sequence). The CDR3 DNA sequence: TGTGCCAGCAGCCGGGACTCCTCCGGCGGGGCCAACGTCCTGACTTTC. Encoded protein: CASSRDSSGGANVLTF.

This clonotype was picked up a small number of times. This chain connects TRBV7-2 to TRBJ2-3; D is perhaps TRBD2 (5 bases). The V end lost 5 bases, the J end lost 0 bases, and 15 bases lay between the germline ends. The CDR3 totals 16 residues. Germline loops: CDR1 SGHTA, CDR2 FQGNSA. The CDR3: CASSRRPDYSTDTQYF. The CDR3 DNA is TGTGCCAGCAGCCGCCGGCCCGACTATAGCACAGATACGCAGTATTTT. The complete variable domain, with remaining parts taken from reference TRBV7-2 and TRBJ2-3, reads GAGVSQSPSNKVTEKGKDVELRCDPISGHTALYWYRQSLGQGLEFLIYFQGNSAPDKSGLPSDRFSAERTGGSVSTLTIQRTQQEDSAVYLCASSRRPDYSTDTQYFGPGTRLTVL.

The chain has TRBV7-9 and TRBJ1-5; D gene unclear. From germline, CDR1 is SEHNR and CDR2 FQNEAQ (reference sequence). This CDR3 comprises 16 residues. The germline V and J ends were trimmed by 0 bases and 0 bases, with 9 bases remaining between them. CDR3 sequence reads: CASSLARGLSNQPQHF. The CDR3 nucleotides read TGTGCCAGCAGCTTAGCGCGCGGTCTTAGCAATCAGCCCCAGCATTTT.

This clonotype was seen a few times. The CDR3 DNA reads TGTGCCAGCAGGATCCGGGAGAGCACTGGGGCCAACGTCCTGACTTTC. This sequence encodes CASRIRESTGANVLTF. The chain employs TRBV6-6 and TRBJ2-6; D possibly corresponds to TRBD2 (6 bases). The CDR3 loop spans 16 amino acids. Trimming took off 6 bases at V and 2 bases at J, with 14 bases between the two ends. Per germline, CDR1 MNHNY and CDR2 SVGAGI (reference sequence).

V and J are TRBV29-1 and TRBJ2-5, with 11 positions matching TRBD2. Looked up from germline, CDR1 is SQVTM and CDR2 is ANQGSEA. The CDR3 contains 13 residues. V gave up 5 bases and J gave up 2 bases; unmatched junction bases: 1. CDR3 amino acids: CSVLAGGQETQYF. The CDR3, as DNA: TGCAGCGTTCTAGCGGGGGGACAAGAGACCCAGTACTTC.

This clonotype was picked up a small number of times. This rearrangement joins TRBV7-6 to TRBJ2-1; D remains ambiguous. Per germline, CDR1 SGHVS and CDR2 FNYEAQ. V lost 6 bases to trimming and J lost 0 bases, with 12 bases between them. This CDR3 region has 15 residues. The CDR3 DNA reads TGTGCCAGCAGTAAAGACCTGAGCTCCTACAATGAGCAGTTCTTC. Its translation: CASSKDLSSYNEQFF.

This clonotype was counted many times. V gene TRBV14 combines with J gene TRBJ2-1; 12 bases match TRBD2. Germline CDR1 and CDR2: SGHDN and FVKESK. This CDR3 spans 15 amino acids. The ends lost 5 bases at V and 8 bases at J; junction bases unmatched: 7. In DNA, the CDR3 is TGTGCCAGCAGCGGTCGACTAGCGGGAGTCTATGAGCAGTTCTTC. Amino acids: CASSGRLAGVYEQFF. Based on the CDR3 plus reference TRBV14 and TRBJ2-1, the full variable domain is EAGVTQFPSHSVIEKGQTVTLRCDPISGHDNLYWYRRVMGKEIKFLLHFVKESKQDESGMPNNRFLAERTGGTYSTLKVQPAELEDSGVYFCASSGRLAGVYEQFFGPGTRLTVL.

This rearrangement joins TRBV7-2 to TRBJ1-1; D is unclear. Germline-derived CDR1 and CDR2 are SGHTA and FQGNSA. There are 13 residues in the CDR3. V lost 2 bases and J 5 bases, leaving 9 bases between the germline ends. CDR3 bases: TGTGCCAGCAGCTTACAATACGGGACTGAAGCTTTCTTT. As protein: CASSLQYGTEAFF.